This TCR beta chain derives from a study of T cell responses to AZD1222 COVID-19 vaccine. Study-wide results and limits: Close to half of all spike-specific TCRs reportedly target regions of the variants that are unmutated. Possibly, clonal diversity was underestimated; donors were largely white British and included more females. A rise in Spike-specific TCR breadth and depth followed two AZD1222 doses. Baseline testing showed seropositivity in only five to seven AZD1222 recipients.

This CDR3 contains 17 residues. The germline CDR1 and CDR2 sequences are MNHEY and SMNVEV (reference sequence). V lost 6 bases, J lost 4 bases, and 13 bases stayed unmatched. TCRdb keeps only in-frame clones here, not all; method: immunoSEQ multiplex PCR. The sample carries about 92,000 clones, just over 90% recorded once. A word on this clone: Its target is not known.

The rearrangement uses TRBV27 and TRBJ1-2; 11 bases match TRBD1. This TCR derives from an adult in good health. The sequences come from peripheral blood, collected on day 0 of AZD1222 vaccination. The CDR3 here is CASSPGGGTGGFYGYTF. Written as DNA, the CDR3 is TGTGCCAGCAGCCCTGGGGGTGGGACAGGGGGGTTCTATGGCTACACCTTC.